This T cell receptor beta chain derives from a study of T cells in Graves' hyperthyroidism and ophthalmopathy. RNA transcripts yielded amplified TCR beta CDR3 regions. HTBI primers were employed in a first-round RT-PCR of the TCR CDR3. Via MiXCR, TCRdb re-called the multiplex PCR reads, giving one row per CDR3 protein. The repertoire has roughly 600,000 distinct CDR3 sequences, approximately 14% of them found once; the top ten carry around 13%. Patients with uncontrolled infections, other autoimmune diseases, pregnancy or lactation were excluded. CDR1 and CDR2 (germline): MDHEN, SYDVKM. The CDR3 consists of 11 residues. V lost 10 bases to trimming and J lost 0 bases, with 7 bases between them.

Material for sequencing was blood. This receptor was obtained from a woman between 45 and 65 years old with Graves' ophthalmopathy. The rearrangement uses TRBV28 and TRBJ2-7, with a tentative D call TRBD1 (5 bases). The chain's CDR3 is CATGPSYEQYF. CDR3 in DNA: TGTGCCACAGGGCCCTCCTACGAGCAGTACTTC.